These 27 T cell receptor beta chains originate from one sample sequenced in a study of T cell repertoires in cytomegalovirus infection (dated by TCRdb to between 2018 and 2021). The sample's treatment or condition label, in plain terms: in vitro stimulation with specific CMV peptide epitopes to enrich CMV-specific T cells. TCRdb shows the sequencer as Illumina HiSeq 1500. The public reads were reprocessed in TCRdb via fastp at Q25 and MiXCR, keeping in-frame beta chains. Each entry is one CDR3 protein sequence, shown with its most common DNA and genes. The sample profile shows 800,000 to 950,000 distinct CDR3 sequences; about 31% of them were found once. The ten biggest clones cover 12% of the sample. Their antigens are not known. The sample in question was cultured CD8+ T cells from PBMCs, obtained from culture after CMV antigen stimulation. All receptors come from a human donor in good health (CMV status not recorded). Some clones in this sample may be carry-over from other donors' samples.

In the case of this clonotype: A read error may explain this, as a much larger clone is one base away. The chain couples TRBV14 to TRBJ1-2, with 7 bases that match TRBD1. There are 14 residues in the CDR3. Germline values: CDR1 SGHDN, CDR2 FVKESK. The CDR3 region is CARSQDNRGYGYTF. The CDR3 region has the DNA TGTGCCAGAAGCCAAGATAACAGGGGTTATGGCTACACCTTC.

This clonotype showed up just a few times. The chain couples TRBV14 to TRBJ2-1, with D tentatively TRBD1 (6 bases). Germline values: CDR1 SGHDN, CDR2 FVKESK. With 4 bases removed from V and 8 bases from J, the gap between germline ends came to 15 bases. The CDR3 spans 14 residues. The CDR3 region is CASSRGGSYDEQFF. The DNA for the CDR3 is TGTGCCAGCAGCCGAGGGGGTAGTTACGATGAGCAGTTCTTC.

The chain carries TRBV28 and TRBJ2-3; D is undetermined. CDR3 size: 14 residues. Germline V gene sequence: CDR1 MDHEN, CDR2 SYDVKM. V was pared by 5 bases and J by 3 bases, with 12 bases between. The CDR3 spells CASSPSPWTDTQYF. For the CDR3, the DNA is TGTGCCAGCAGTCCAAGCCCCTGGACAGATACGCAGTATTTT.

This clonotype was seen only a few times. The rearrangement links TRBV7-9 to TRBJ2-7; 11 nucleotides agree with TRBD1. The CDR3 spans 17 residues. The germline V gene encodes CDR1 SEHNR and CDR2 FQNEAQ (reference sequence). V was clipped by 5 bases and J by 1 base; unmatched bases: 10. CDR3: CASSAQLWDRGSYEQYV. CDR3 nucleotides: TGTGCCAGCAGCGCCCAGTTATGGGACAGGGGGTCCTACGAGCAGTACGTC.

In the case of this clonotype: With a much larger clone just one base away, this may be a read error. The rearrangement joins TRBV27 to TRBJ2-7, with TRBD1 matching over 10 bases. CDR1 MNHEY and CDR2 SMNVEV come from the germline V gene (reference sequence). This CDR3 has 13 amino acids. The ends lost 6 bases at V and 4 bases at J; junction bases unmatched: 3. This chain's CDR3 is CASRKGQGYEQYV. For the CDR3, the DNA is TGTGCCAGCAGAAAGGGACAGGGGTACGAGCAGTACGTC.

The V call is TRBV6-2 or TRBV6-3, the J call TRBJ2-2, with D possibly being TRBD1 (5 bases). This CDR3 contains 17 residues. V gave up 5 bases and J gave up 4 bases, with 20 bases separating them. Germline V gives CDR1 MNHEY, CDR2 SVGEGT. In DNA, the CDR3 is TGTGCCAGCAGTACTCTCCAGACAGTTCATGGCACCGGGGAGCTGTTTTTT. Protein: CASSTLQTVHGTGELFF.

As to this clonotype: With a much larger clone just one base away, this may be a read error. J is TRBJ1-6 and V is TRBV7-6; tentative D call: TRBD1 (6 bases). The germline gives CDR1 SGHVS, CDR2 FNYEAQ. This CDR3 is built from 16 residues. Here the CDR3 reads CVSSLGGTPTNSPLHF. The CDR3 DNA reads TGTGTCAGCAGCTTAGGGGGGACACCCACGAATTCACCCCTCCACTTT.

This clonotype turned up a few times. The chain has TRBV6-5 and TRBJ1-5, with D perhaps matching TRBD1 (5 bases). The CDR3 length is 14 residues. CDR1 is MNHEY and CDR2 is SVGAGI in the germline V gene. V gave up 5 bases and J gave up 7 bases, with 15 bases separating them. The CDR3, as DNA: TGTGCCAGCAGTGCCTCGGGGGTAGGGCAGCCCCAGCATTTT. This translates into CASSASGVGQPQHF.

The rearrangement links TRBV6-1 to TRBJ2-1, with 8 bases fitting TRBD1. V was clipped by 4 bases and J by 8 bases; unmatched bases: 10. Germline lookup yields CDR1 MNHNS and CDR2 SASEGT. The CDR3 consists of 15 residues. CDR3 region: CASSGDRGSWDEQFF. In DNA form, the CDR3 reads TGTGCCAGCAGTGGAGACAGGGGCAGTTGGGATGAGCAGTTCTTC.

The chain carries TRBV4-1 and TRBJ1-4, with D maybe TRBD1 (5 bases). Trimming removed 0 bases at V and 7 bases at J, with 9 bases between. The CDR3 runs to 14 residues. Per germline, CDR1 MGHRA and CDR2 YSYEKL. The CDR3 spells CASSQEGTREKLFF. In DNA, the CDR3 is TGCGCCAGCAGCCAAGAGGGGACCCGTGAAAAACTGTTTTTT.

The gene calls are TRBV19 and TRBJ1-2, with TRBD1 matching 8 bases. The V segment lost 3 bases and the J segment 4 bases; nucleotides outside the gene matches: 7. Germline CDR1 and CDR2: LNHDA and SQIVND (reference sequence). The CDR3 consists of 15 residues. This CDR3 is CASSIRQGTFYGYTF. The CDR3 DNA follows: TGTGCCAGTAGTATCCGACAGGGGACGTTCTATGGCTACACCTTC.

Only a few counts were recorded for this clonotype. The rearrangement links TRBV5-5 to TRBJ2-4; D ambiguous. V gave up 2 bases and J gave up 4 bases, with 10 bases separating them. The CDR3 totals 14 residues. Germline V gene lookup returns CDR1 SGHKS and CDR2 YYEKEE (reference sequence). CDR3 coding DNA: TGTGCCAGCAGCTTTTGGGAAGGGAAAAACATTCAGTACTTC. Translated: CASSFWEGKNIQYF.

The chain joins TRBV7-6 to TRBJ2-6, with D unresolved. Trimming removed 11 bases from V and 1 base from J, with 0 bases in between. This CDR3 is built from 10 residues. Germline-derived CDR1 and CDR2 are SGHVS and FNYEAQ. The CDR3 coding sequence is TGTGCCTCTGGGGCCAACGTCCTGACTTTC. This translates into CASGANVLTF.

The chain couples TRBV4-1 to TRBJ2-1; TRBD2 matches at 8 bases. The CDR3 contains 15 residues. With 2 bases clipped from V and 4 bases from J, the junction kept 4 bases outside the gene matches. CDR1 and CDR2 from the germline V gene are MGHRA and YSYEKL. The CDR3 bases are TGCGCCAGCAGCCAACTTAGCGGGGTGTACAATGAGCAGTTCTTC. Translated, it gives CASSQLSGVYNEQFF.

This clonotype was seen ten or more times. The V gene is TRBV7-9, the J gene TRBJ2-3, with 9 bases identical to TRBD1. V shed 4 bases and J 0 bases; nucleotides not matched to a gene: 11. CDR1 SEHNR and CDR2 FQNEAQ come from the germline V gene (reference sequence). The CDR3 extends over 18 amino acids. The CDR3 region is CASSYNRDRAPSTDTQYF. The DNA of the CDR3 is TGTGCCAGCAGCTACAACCGGGACAGGGCGCCTAGCACAGATACGCAGTATTTT. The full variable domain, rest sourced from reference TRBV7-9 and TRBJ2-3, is DTGVSQNPRHKITKRGQNVTFRCDPISEHNRLYWYRQTLGQGPEFLTYFQNEAQLEKSRLLSDRFSAERPKGSFSTLEIQRTEQGDSAMYLCASSYNRDRAPSTDTQYFGPGTRLTVL.

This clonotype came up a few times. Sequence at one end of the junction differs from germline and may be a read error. The CDR3 DNA follows: TGTGCTAGTGGTTTGGTAATGGAGGACAACACCCGGGAGCTGTTTTTT. Translation: CASGLVMEDNTRELFF. The genes are TRBV12-5 and TRBJ2-2; D possibly uses TRBD1 or TRBD2 (5 bases each). The CDR3 contains 16 residues. Germline assignment: CDR1 LGHNT and CDR2 FRNRAP.

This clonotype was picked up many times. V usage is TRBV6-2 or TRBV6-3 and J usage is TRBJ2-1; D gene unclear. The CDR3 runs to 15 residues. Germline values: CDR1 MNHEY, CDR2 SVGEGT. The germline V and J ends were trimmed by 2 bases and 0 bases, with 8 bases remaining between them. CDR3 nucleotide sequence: TGTGCCAGCAGTTACGGTTATAGCTCCTACAATGAGCAGTTCTTC. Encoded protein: CASSYGYSSYNEQFF.

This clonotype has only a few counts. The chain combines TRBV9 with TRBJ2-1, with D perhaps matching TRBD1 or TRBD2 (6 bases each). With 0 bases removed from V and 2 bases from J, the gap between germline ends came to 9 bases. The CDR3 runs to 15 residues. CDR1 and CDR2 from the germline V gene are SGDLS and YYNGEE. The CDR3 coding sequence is TGTGCCAGCAGCGTAGAGGGGGGTCCCTACAATGAGCAGTTCTTC. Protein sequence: CASSVEGGPYNEQFF.

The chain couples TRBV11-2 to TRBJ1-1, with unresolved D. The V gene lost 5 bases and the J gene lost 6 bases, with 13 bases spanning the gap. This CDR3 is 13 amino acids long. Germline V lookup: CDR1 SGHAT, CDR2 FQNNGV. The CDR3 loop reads CASSQGGFSEAFF. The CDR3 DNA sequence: TGTGCCAGCAGCCAAGGAGGGTTCTCTGAAGCTTTCTTT.

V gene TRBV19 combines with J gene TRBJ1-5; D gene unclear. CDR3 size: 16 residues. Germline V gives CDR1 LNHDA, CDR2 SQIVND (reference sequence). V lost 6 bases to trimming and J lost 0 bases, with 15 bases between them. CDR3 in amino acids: CASRVIHRDSNQPQHF. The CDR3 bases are TGTGCCAGTAGGGTCATACACCGGGATAGCAATCAGCCCCAGCATTTT.

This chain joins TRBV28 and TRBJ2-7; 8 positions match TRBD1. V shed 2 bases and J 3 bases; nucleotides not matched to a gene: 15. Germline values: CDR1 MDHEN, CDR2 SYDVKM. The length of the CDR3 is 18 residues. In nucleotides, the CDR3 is TGTGCCAGCAGTTTACCCCTGGGGGCAGGGGGCAAGGACTACGAGCAGTACTTC. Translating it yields CASSLPLGAGGKDYEQYF.

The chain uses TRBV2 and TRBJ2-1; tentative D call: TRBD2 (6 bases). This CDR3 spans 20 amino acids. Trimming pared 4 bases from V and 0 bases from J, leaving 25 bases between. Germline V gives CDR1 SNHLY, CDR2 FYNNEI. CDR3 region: CASSADRRGTDFSSYNEQFF. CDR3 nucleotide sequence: TGTGCCAGCAGTGCGGACCGCCGGGGGACTGACTTTAGCTCCTACAATGAGCAGTTCTTC.

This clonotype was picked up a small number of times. This chain's CDR3 is CSAGRRVRGAGNTIYF. Here the CDR3 DNA reads TGCAGTGCTGGGCGGCGGGTGAGAGGGGCGGGAAACACCATATATTTT. V gene TRBV20-1 combines with J gene TRBJ1-3, with D possibly being TRBD1 (5 bases). The germline V gene has CDR1 DFQATT and CDR2 SNEGSKA (reference sequence). The CDR3 contains 16 residues. Deletions cut 5 bases from V and 4 bases from J, with 21 bases between.

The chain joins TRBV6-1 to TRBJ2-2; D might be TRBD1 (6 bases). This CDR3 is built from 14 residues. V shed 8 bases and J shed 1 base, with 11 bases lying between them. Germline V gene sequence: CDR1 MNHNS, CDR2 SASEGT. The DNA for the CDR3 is TGTGCCAGCCCGAGAGGGGGGAACACCGGGGAGCTGTTTTTT. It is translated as CASPRGGNTGELFF.

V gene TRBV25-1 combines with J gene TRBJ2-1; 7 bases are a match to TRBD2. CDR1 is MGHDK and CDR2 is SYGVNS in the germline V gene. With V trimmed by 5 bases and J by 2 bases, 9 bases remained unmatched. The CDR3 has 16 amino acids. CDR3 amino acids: CASSMPGLPPYNEQFF. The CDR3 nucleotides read TGTGCCAGCAGTATGCCGGGACTACCCCCCTACAATGAGCAGTTCTTC.

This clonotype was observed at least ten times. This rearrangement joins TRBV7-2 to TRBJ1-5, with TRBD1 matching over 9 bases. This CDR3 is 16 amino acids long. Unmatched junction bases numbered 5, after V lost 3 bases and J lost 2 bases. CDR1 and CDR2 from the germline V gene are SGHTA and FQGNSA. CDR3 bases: TGTGCCAGCAGCTTCTCGGGACAGGGAGGCAATCAGCCCCAGCATTTT. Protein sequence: CASSFSGQGGNQPQHF.

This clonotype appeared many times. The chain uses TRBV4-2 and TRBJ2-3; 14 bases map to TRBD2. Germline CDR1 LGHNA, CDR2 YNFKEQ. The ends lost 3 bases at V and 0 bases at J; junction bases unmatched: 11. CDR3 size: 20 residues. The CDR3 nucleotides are TGTGCCAGCAGCCACCCCTCGGGGACTAGCGGGGGTCGTAGCACAGATACGCAGTATTTT. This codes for CASSHPSGTSGGRSTDTQYF.